This TCR beta chain was sequenced during a study of blood T cell repertoires in COVID-19. In the study overall: T cells, B-cell-depleted T cells, or PBMCs supplied cDNA or gDNA.

Method: immunoSEQ multiplex PCR; TCRdb's copy keeps in-frame clones and lacks some. The profile covers 150,000 to 200,000 clones, with more than 75% appearing a single time and around 3.5% taken by the ten largest. The CDR3 length is 17 residues. V lost 0 bases and J lost 1; bases outside the gene matches: 3. From germline, CDR1 is LGHNA and CDR2 YNFKEQ. Comments on this clone: The same CDR3 arises from other DNA sequences in this sample as well.

The V gene is TRBV4-2, the J gene TRBJ1-3; 10 nucleotides agree with TRBD1. This clonotype originated in a man between 65 and 79 years old with acute or convalescent COVID-19. Source material: peripheral blood. In DNA form, the CDR3 reads TGTGCCAGCAGCCAAGATCGGGGACAGGGGTCTGGAAACACCATATATTTT. Translating it yields CASSQDRGQGSGNTIYF.